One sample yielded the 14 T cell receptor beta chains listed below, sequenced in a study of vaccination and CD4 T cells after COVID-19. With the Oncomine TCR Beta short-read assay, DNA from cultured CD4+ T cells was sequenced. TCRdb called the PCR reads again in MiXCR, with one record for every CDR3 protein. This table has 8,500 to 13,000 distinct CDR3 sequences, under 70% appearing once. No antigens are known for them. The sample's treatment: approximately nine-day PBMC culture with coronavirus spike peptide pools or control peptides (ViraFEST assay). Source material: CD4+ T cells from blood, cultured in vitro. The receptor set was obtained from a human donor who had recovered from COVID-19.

The CDR3 DNA reads as TGTGCCAGCAGTTACTCTGTAGCAATCGGTCAAGAGACCCAGTACTTC. Protein sequence: CASSYSVAIGQETQYF. This rearrangement joins TRBV6-2 or TRBV6-3 to TRBJ2-5, with D unresolved. The CDR3 loop spans 16 amino acids. Trimming removed 0 bases from V and 2 bases from J, with 13 bases in between. Germline CDR1 and CDR2: MNHEY and SVGEGT.

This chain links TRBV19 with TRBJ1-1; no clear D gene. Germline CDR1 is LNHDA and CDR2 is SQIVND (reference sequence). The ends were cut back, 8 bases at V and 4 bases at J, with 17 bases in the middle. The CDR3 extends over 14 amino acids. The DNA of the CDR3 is TGTGCCAGTGCTACCCCCGGACTGGGCACTGAAGCTTTCTTT. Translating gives CASATPGLGTEAFF. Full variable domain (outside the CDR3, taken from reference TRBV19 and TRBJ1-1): DGGITQSPKYLFRKEGQNVTLSCEQNLNHDAMYWYRQDPGQGLRLIYYSQIVNDFQKGDIAEGYSVSREKKESFPLTVTSAQKNPTAFYLCASATPGLGTEAFFGQGTRLTVV.

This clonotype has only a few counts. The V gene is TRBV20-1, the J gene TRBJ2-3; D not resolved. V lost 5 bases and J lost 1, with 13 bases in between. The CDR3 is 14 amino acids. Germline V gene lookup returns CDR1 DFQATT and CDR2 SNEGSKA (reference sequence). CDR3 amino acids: CSAQVGRRTDTQYF. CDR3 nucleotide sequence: TGCAGTGCTCAAGTAGGGCGGCGCACAGATACGCAGTATTTT.

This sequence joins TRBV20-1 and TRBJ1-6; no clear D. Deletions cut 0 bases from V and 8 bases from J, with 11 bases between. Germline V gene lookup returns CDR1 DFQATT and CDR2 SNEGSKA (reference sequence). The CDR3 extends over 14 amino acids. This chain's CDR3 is CSARDPRRDSPLHF. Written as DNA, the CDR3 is TGCAGTGCTAGAGATCCGAGAAGGGATTCACCCCTCCACTTT.

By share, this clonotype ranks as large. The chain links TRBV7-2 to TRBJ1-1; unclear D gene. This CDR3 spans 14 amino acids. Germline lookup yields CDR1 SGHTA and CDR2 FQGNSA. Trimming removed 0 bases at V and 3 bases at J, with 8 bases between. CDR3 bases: TGTGCCAGCAGCTTAGCCCTAACGTACACTGAAGCTTTCTTT. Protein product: CASSLALTYTEAFF.

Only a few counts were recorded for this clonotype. CDR3 in amino acids: CASSSILSWDNGELFF. CDR3 in DNA: TGTGCCAGCAGTTCGATACTTTCTTGGGACAACGGGGAGCTGTTTTTT. The rearrangement joins TRBV28 to TRBJ2-2, with D possibly matching TRBD1 (6 bases). CDR1 is MDHEN, CDR2 SYDVKM, per germline. Trimming stripped 4 bases from V and 7 bases from J, with 19 bases between. The CDR3 extends over 16 amino acids.

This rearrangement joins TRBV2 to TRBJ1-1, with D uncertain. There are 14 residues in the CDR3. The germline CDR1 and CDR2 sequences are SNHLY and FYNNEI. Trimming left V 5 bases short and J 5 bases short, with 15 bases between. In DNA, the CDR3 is TGTGCCAGCAGTCCTGGACTCGGGGTAACTGAAGCTTTCTTT. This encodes CASSPGLGVTEAFF.

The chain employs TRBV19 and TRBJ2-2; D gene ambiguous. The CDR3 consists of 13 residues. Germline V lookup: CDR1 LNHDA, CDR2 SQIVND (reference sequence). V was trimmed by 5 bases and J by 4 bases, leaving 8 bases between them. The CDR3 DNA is TGTGCCAGTAGTGCACTGGTCACCGGGGAGCTGTTTTTT. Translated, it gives CASSALVTGELFF.

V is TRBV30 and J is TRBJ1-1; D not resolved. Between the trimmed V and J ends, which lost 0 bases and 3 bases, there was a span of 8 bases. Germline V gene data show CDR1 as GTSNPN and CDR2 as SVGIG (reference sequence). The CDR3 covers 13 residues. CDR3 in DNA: TGTGCCTGGAGTGTACAGCTAGACACTGAAGCTTTCTTT. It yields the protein CAWSVQLDTEAFF.

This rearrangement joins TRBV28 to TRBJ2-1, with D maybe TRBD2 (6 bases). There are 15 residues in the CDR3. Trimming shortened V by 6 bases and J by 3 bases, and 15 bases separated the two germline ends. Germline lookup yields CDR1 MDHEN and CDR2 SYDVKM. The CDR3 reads CASRRDSGGYNEQFF. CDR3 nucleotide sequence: TGTGCCAGCAGAAGGGACTCCGGGGGCTACAATGAGCAGTTCTTC.

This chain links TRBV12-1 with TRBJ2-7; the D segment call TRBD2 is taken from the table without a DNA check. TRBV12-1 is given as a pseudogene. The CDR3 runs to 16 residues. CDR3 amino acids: CASSPPGVAGTYEQYF. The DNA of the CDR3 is TGTGCCAGCAGCCCCCCCGGAGTAGCGGGGACCTACGAGCAGTACTTC.

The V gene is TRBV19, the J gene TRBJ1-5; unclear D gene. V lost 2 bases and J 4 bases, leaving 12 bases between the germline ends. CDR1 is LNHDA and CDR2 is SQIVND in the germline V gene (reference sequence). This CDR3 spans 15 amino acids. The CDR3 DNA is TGTGCCAGTAGTATATCCCAGGTTCTAAATCAGCCCCAGCATTTT. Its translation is CASSISQVLNQPQHF.

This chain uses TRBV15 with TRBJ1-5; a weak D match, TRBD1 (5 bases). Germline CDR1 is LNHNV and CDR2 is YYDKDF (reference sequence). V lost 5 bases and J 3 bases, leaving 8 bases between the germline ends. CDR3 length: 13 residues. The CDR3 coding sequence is TGTGCCACCAGCGTGGGACTCAATCAGCCCCAGCATTTT. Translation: CATSVGLNQPQHF.

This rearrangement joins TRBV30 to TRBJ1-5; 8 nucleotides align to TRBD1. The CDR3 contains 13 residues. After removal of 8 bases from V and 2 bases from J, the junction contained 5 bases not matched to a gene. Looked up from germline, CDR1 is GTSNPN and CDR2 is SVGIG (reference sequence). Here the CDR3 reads CATSTGGNQPQHF. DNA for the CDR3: TGTGCCACATCGACAGGGGGCAATCAGCCCCAGCATTTT.